This TCR beta chain appears in the sequencing data of a study of CD8+CD57+ T cells in acquired aplastic anemia. On the study more broadly: On average, sorted CD4+ and CD8+ cells gave approximately 3 ug of DNA.

Using genomic DNA as the template, TCR beta VDJ and CDR3 profiling was carried out. In TCRdb, the reads were re-called with MiXCR into one record per CDR3 protein. The repertoire holds about 180,000 distinct CDR3 sequences, with 48% as singletons. Patients selected for sequencing had displayed CD8+CD57+ cell expansion by flow cytometry. With no exception, the patients had severe acquired aplastic anemia. Patients were untreated when blood was sampled. This CDR3 contains 11 residues. The germline CDR1 and CDR2 sequences are SGHTS and YDEGEE. The V and J ends lost 4 bases and 9 bases, in that order; junction bases with no gene match: 2.

This sequence originates from a human donor with aplastic anemia. The rearrangement joins TRBV5-8 to TRBJ2-5, with 8 bases fitting TRBD1. Sample: sorted CD4+, CD8+, or CD8+CD57+ T cells (not recorded which) from PBMCs. CDR3 nucleotides: TGTGCCAGCAGCCGACAGGGGCCCCAGTACTTC. The encoded protein is CASSRQGPQYF.